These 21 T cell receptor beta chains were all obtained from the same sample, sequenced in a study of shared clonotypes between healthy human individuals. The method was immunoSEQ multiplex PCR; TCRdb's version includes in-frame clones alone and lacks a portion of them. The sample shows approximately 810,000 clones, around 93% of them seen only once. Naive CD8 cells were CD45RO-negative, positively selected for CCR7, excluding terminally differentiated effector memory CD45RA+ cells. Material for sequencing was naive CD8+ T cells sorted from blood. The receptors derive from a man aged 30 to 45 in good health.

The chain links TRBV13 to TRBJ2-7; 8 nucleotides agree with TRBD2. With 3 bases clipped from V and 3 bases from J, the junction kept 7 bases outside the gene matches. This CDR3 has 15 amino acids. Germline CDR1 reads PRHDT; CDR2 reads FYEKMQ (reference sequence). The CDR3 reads CASSFWEAGVYEQYF. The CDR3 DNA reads TGTGCCAGCAGCTTTTGGGAAGCGGGAGTCTACGAGCAGTACTTC.

This CDR3 reads CASSLVTSDTEAFF. The CDR3, as DNA: TGTGCCAGCAGCCTGGTGACGTCGGACACTGAAGCTTTCTTT. The chain employs TRBV7-9 and TRBJ1-1; the D is unclear. Trimming took 5 bases from V and 3 from J, leaving 13 bases between them. Germline V gives CDR1 SEHNR, CDR2 FQNEAQ (reference sequence). This CDR3 has 14 residues.

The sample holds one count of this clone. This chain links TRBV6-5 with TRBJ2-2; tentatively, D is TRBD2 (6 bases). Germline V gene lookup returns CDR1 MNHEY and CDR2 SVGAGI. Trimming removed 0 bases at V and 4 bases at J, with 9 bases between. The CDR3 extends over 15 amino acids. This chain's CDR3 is CASSYSTSSTGELFF. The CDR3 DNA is TGTGCCAGCAGTTACTCGACTAGTAGCACCGGGGAGCTGTTTTTT.

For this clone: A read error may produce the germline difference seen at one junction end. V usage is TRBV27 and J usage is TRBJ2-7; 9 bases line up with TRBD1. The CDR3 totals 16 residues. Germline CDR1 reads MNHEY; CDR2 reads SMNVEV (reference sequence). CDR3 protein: CASSVSGQGFSYEQYF. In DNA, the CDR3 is TGTGCCAGCAGTGTATCCGGACAGGGGTTTTCCTACGAGCAGTACTTC.

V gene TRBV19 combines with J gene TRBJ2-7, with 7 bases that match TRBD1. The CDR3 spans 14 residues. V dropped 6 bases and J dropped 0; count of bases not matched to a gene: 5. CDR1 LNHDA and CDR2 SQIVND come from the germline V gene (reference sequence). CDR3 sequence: CASSYRGPSYEQYF. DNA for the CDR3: TGTGCCAGTAGCTACAGGGGTCCCTCCTACGAGCAGTACTTC.

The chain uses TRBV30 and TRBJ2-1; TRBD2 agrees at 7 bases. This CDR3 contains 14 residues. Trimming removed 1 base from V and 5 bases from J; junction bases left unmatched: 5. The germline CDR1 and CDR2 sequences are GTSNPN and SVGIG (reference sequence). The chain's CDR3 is CAWSGGRGDNEQFF. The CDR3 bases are TGTGCCTGGAGTGGGGGGAGGGGCGACAATGAGCAGTTCTTC.

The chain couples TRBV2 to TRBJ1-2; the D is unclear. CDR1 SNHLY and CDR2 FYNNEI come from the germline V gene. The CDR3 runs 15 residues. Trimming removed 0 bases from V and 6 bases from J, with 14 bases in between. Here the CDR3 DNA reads TGTGCCAGCAGTGAAGCCGCCCTTTACGGAGATGGCTACACCTTC. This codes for CASSEAALYGDGYTF.

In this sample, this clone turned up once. CDR3 loop: CASSPFLAGASDEQFF. The CDR3 DNA reads as TGCGCCAGCAGCCCGTTCTTAGCGGGAGCAAGCGATGAGCAGTTCTTC. The chain recombines TRBV4-3 with TRBJ2-1; 9 nucleotides align to TRBD2. Per germline, CDR1 LGHNA and CDR2 YSLEER. V gave up 4 bases and J gave up 8 bases; unmatched junction bases: 12. This CDR3 comprises 16 residues.

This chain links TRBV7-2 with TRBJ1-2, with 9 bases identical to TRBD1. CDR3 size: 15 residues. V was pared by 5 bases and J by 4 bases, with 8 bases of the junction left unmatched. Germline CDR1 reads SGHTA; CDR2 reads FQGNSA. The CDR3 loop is CASSLRDRAGYGYTF. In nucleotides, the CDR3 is TGTGCCAGCAGCCTCCGGGACAGGGCGGGCTATGGCTACACCTTC.

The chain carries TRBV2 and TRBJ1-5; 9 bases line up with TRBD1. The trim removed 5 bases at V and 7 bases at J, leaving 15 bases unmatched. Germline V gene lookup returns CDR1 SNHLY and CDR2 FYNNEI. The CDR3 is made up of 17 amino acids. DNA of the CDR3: TGTGCCAGCAGTCGCCTAACCACAGGGGGCATTTTCCAGCCCCAGCATTTT. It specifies CASSRLTTGGIFQPQHF. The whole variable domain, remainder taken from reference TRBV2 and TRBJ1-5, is EPEVTQTPSHQVTQMGQEVILRCVPISNHLYFYWYRQILGQKVEFLVSFYNNEISEKSEIFDDQFSVERPDGSNFTLKIRSTKLEDSAMYFCASSRLTTGGIFQPQHFGDGTRLSIL.

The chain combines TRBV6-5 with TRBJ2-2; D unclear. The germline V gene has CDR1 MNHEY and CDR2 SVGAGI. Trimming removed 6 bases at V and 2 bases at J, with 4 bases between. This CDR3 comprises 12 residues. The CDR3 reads CASSLNTGELFF. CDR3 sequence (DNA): TGTGCCAGCAGCCTTAACACCGGGGAGCTGTTTTTT.

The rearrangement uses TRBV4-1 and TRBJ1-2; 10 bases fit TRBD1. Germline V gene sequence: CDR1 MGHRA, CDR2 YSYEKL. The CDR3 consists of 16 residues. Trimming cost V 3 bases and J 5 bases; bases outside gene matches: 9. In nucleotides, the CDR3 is TGCGCCAGCAGCCACGTGCCCGGGACAGGGGAATATGGCTACACCTTC. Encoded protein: CASSHVPGTGEYGYTF.

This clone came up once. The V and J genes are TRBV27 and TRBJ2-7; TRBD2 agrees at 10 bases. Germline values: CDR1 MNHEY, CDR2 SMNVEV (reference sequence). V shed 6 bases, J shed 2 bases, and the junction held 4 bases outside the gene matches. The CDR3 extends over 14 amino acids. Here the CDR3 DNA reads TGTGCCAGCAGCAAGCGGGAGGGCCCCTACGAGCAGTACTTC. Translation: CASSKREGPYEQYF.

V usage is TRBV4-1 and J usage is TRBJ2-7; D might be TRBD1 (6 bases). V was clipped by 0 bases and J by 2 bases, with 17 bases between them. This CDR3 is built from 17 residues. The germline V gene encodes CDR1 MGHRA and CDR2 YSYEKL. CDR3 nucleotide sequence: TGCGCCAGCAGCCAAGATCAGATTCGGGACACCGCCTACGAGCAGTACTTC. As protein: CASSQDQIRDTAYEQYF.

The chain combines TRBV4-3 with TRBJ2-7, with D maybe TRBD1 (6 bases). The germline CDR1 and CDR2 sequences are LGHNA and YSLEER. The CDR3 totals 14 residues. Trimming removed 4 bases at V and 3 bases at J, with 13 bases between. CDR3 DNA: TGCGCCAGCAGCCCCTGGCAGGGACACTACGAGCAGTACTTC. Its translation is CASSPWQGHYEQYF.

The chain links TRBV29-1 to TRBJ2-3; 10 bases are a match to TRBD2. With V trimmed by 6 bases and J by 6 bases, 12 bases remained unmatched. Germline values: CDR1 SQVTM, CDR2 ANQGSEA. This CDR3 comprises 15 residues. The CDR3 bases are TGCAGCGTCCAGTTAGCGGGAGGCGGGGTGGATACGCAGTATTTT. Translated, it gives CSVQLAGGGVDTQYF.

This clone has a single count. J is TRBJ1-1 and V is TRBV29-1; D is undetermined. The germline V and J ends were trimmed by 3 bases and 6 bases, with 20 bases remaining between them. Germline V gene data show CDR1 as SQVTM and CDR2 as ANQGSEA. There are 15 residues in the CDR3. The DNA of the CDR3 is TGCAGCGTTGATCCCGGTCGGGGTAGCTTTTCTGAAGCTTTCTTT. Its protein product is CSVDPGRGSFSEAFF.

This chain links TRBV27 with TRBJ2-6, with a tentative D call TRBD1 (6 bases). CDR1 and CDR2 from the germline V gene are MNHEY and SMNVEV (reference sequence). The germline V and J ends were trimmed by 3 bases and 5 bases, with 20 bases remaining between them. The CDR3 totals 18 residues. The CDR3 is CASSFLSSRDNWANVLTF. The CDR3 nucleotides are TGTGCCAGCAGTTTTTTGTCATCGAGGGACAACTGGGCCAACGTCCTGACTTTC. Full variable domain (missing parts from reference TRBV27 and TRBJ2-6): EAQVTQNPRYLITVTGKKLTVTCSQNMNHEYMSWYRQDPGLGLRQIYYSMNVEVTDKGDVPEGYKVSRKEKRNFPLILESPSPNQTSLYFCASSFLSSRDNWANVLTFGAGSRLTVL.

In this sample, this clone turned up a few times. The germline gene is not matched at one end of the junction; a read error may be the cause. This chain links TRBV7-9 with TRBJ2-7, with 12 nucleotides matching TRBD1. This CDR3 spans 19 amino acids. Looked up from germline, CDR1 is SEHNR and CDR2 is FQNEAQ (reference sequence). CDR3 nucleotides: TGTGCCAGCAGCTTAGCGGCCTGGGACAGGGGGCCAGATTTCTACGTGCAGTACTTC. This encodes CASSLAAWDRGPDFYVQYF.

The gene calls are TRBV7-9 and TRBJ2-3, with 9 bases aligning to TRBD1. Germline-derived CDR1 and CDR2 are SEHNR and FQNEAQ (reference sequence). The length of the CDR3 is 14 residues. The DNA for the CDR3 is TGTACCGGTAGGGGACAGGGCTTCACAGATACGCAGTATTTT. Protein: CTGRGQGFTDTQYF.

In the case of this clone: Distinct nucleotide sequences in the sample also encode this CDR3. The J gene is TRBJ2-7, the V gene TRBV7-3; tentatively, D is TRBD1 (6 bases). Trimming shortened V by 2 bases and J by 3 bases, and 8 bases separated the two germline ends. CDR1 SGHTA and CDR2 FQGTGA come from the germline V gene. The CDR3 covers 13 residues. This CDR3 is CASSLGGGYEQYF. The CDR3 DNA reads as TGTGCCAGCAGCTTAGGGGGCGGCTACGAGCAGTACTTC.